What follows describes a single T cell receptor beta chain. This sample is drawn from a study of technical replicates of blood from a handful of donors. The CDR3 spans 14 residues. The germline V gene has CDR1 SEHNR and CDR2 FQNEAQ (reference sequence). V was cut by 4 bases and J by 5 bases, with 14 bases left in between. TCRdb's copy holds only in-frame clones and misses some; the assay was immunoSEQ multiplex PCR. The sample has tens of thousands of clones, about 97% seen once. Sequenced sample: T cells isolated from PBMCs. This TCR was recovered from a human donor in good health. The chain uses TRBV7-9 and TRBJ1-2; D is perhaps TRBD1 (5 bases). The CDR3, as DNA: TGTGCCAGCAGCTCCGCGGGGCGTGGATATGGCTACACCTTC. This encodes CASSSAGRGYGYTF.